This entry concerns a single T cell receptor beta chain. Its target antigen remains unknown. No clone much larger than this one lies a single base away; base qualities are absent. This specimen belongs to a study of blood T cell repertoires in COVID-19 (TCRdb year 2020). About the full investigation: Samples from collaborators originated in the United States, Italy and Spain and spanned both the acute and convalescent phases of COVID-19. The material from the prospective study consisted of cDNA or gDNA derived from T cells, B-cell-depleted T cells, or PBMCs. The dataset comprised deeply sampled blood TCRbeta repertoires from subjects exposed to, actively infected with, or recovered from COVID-19. The repertoires were made available in a free public database intended to serve as a resource for research on the immune response to SARS-CoV-2. The samples were drawn from the first 160 participants of the ongoing ImmuneRACE study and from about 1,200 subjects provided by 6 global collaborators. The sample metadata nearly always contained a de-identified subject ID, COVID-19 status, age in years and sex. Where available, HLA class I and class II types were obtained from metadata supplied by the sample provider rather than from assay-based typing. Paper-wide results and their limitations: How much clinical and demographic metadata was included differed by source and by participant, and the metadata was provided uncurated.

Another Seattle source contributed samples from volunteer blood donors who had recovered from COVID-19. Collaborating institutions collected whole blood in K2EDTA tubes following their own protocols. For TCRbeta analysis, collaborators shipped samples in one of three forms: frozen whole blood, isolated PBMCs, or DNA extracted from either of those sample types. Sequences LNHDA (CDR1) and SQIVND (CDR2) are obtained from the germline V gene (reference sequence). The CDR3 sequence holds 17 residues, the cysteine and phenylalanine included. Solely the CDR3 DNA is kept, with 51 bases framed from the first base. V is clipped by 8 bases and J by 1 base, and the sequence between their germline boundaries is 21 bases long. TCRbeta CDR3 regions were amplified from genomic DNA by means of the immunoSEQ Assay, a bias-controlled multiplex PCR. The original methods were these. The number of nucleated cells in each sample was estimated by amplification of reference gene primers within the assay. To quantify the absolute abundance of each unique TCRbeta CDR3 rearrangement, sequence reads were collapsed and filtered. For each sample, productive Simpson clonality was calculated as the square root of Simpson's diversity index over productive rearrangements. Not all clones reach the TCRdb copy of this immuneACCESS table, which keeps in-frame sequences only. Checked studies attribute under half of the gap to unresolved V genes and leave the rest unexplained. D and trimming were read from the DNA, whereas the V and J calls and clone size are those reported in that table. This sample holds 200,000 to 300,000 clones; about 87% were observed only once. Of the sample, approximately 4.3% is held by the ten largest clones.

The sample consisted of peripheral blood. The clonotype comes from a man in his 60s who had recovered from COVID-19. The V gene is TRBV19 and the J gene is TRBJ1-5; matching of 6 bases hints at TRBD1 as the D gene. DNA sequence: TGTGCCAGTCAACTACAGGGTGGGGCGGCAAGCAATCAGCCCCAGCATTTT. It is translated as CASQLQGGAASNQPQHF.